This T cell receptor (beta chain) came from a study of T-cell reconstitution after alpha-beta-depleted transplantation in children. The V gene end was trimmed by 6 bases and the J gene end by 4 bases; junction bases not matched to a gene: 5. The CDR3 sequence is 15 residues long. A word on this clonotype: Antigen specificity is unknown.

General study points: Newly made T cells mostly supplied T-cell counts and diversity one year after transplant. Some patients owed their high day-60 TCRbeta diversity to surviving recipient T cells and thymic progenitors. After transplant, at about two months, alpha-beta T cells were reportedly derived from several hundred expanded graft clones.

TCRbeta library construction was performed incorporating unique molecular identifiers. TCRdb independently ran MiXCR on the PCR reads; one entry per CDR3 protein. The sample yields about 460,000 distinct CDR3 sequences, more than 9.5% seen once. The sequences come from PBMCs, mostly from graft donor cells, collected 180 days after TCRalphabeta/CD19-depleted stem cell transplant. The chain uses TRBV12-3 or TRBV12-4 and TRBJ2-1; TRBD2 aligns across 11 bases. The clonotype originates from a female patient aged 2-15 years who had a stem cell transplant for aplastic anemia, so the T cells may come from the graft donor. CDR3 DNA sequence: TGTGCCAGCAGGAGGACTAGCGGGCTATACAATGAGCAGTTCTTC. It encodes CASRRTSGLYNEQFF.